This is a list of T cell receptor beta chains from one sample in a study of radiotherapy plus CTLA-4 blockade in lung cancer. Clones were read by immunoSEQ multiplex PCR, and TCRdb kept only the in-frame ones, dropping some. The sample has over 75,000 clones, roughly 80% seen once. The sample here was peripheral blood, taken from a patient treated with radiotherapy plus ipilimumab. The receptors were sampled from a human donor with non-small cell lung cancer who had stable disease on radiotherapy plus ipilimumab. CDR3s include the opening cysteine and the closing phenylalanine or tryptophan. Fields, in order: D gene, clone size, V gene, J gene, CDR3 DNA, CDR3 protein. The D gene is left open where the match is weak. Where a row states a size, it is once, few, many or the class of an expanded clone; other rows omit it.

d_gene: TRBD2
abundance: .
v_gene: TRBV6-6
j_gene: TRBJ2-7
CDR3nt: TGTGCCAGCAGTCAGGCGGGGGGTCAAGCCGAGCAGTACTTC
CDR3aa: CASSQAGGQAEQYF

d_gene: .
abundance: .
v_gene: TRBV11-2
j_gene: TRBJ2-7
CDR3nt: TGTGCCAGCAGCCCCCACTCGACCTACGAGCAGTACTTC
CDR3aa: CASSPHSTYEQYF

d_gene: TRBD2
abundance: .
v_gene: TRBV5-1
j_gene: TRBJ2-3
CDR3nt: TGCGCCACCTCGCTAGCGGGGGGAATTACAGATACGCAGTATTTT
CDR3aa: CATSLAGGITDTQYF

d_gene: TRBD1
abundance: .
v_gene: TRBV5-1
j_gene: TRBJ2-1
CDR3nt: TGCGCCAGCAGCCGGGGACAGGGCGCCAATGAGCAGTTCTTC
CDR3aa: CASSRGQGANEQFF

d_gene: TRBD1
abundance: few
v_gene: TRBV7-9
j_gene: TRBJ1-2
CDR3nt: TGTGCCAGCAGCGGTACAGGGGGATCTAACTATGGCTACACCTTC
CDR3aa: CASSGTGGSNYGYTF

d_gene: .
abundance: .
v_gene: TRBV5-1
j_gene: TRBJ2-2
CDR3nt: TGCGCCAGCAGCTTGGAGGGGGGAACGAACACCGGGGAGCTGTTTTTT
CDR3aa: CASSLEGGTNTGELFF

d_gene: TRBD1
abundance: .
v_gene: TRBV28
j_gene: TRBJ2-1
CDR3nt: TGTGCCAGCACCCGGGACAGGGTTAGAAATGAGCAGTTCTTC
CDR3aa: CASTRDRVRNEQFF

d_gene: TRBD2
abundance: .
v_gene: TRBV7-2
j_gene: TRBJ2-3
CDR3nt: TGTGCCAGCAGCTGGGCACAAAGGACTAGCGGGAGGATGGATACGCAGTATTTT
CDR3aa: CASSWAQRTSGRMDTQYF

d_gene: TRBD2
abundance: .
v_gene: TRBV5-1
j_gene: TRBJ2-7
CDR3nt: TGCGCCAGCAGGACAGGGACTAGCCTATACTCCTACGAGCAGTACTTC
CDR3aa: CASRTGTSLYSYEQYF

d_gene: TRBD1
abundance: .
v_gene: TRBV14
j_gene: TRBJ1-1
CDR3nt: TGTGCCAGCAGCTCCCAAAGGGGGCGGACTGAAGCTTTCTTT
CDR3aa: CASSSQRGRTEAFF

d_gene: TRBD2
abundance: .
v_gene: TRBV7-8
j_gene: TRBJ2-7
CDR3nt: TGTGCCAGCAGAAATCCATCCGGGACTAGCGGGGGCACCTACGAGCAGTACTTC
CDR3aa: CASRNPSGTSGGTYEQYF

d_gene: .
abundance: .
v_gene: TRBV7-3
j_gene: TRBJ2-3
CDR3nt: TGTGCCAGCAGCTCCCCACGGGGGAACACAGATACGCAGTATTTT
CDR3aa: CASSSPRGNTDTQYF

d_gene: .
abundance: .
v_gene: TRBV11-2
j_gene: TRBJ2-7
CDR3nt: TGTGCCAGCAGCTTAGACCACGAGCAGTACTTC
CDR3aa: CASSLDHEQYF

d_gene: .
abundance: few
v_gene: TRBV4-1
j_gene: TRBJ1-5
CDR3nt: TGCGCCAGCAGCCAAGGTTTTGGGGTCAATCAGCCCCAGCATTTT
CDR3aa: CASSQGFGVNQPQHF

d_gene: .
abundance: .
v_gene: TRBV12-5
j_gene: TRBJ2-7
CDR3nt: TGTGCTAGTGGTTTGGAGGGGGGGCGAAGGTCCCTCGAGCAGTACTTC
CDR3aa: CASGLEGGRRSLEQYF

d_gene: .
abundance: .
v_gene: TRBV6-5
j_gene: TRBJ2-5
CDR3nt: TGTGCAGCAGGGGGGGAGACCCAGTACTTC
CDR3aa: CAAGGETQYF

d_gene: .
abundance: .
v_gene: TRBV18
j_gene: TRBJ1-3
CDR3nt: TGTGCCAGCTCACCGACCGGGTCTGGAAACACCATATATTTT
CDR3aa: CASSPTGSGNTIYF

d_gene: .
abundance: .
v_gene: TRBV6-6
j_gene: TRBJ2-2
CDR3nt: TGTGCCAGCAGTTACGAAGGAACCGGGGAGCTGTTTTTT
CDR3aa: CASSYEGTGELFF

d_gene: .
abundance: .
v_gene: TRBV9
j_gene: TRBJ1-3
CDR3nt: TGTGCCAGCTCCTCTACAGGCGGGCCCGGAAACACCATATATTTT
CDR3aa: CASSSTGGPGNTIYF

d_gene: .
abundance: .
v_gene: TRBV30
j_gene: TRBJ2-3
CDR3nt: TGTGCCTGGAGTCCCCGGGGCGGGGGCCCAGATACGCAGTATTTT
CDR3aa: CAWSPRGGGPDTQYF

d_gene: TRBD2
abundance: .
v_gene: TRBV7-3
j_gene: TRBJ2-2
CDR3nt: TGTGCCAGCAGCTTAGTAGCGGGAGGGCCGAGTGGAACCGGGGAGCTGTTTTTT
CDR3aa: CASSLVAGGPSGTGELFF

d_gene: TRBD2
abundance: once
v_gene: TRBV10-2
j_gene: TRBJ2-1
CDR3nt: TGCGCCAGCGTTTTACCCGGGACTAGGGGCAATGAGCAGTTCTTC
CDR3aa: CASVLPGTRGNEQFF

d_gene: TRBD2
abundance: .
v_gene: TRBV28
j_gene: TRBJ2-7
CDR3nt: TGTGCCAGCAGTCCTAGCGGGAGGAGGAATGAGCAGTACTTC
CDR3aa: CASSPSGRRNEQYF

d_gene: .
abundance: .
v_gene: TRBV5-8
j_gene: TRBJ2-1
CDR3nt: TGTGCCAGCAGCTTGAAGGCTCAGCAGTTCTTC
CDR3aa: CASSLKAQQFF

d_gene: TRBD1
abundance: .
v_gene: TRBV30
j_gene: TRBJ1-2
CDR3nt: TGTGCCTGGAGCGGGACAGGGTTCGACGGCTACACCTTC
CDR3aa: CAWSGTGFDGYTF

d_gene: .
abundance: .
v_gene: TRBV6-5
j_gene: TRBJ2-3
CDR3nt: TGTGCCAGCAGCCCCGAGAGGGGTCGCACGCAGTATTTT
CDR3aa: CASSPERGRTQYF

d_gene: .
abundance: .
v_gene: TRBV4-1
j_gene: TRBJ1-6
CDR3nt: TGCGCCAGCAGCCAAGATGGGGGGAGGACATCACGCGGTTCACCCCTCCACTTT
CDR3aa: CASSQDGGRTSRGSPLHF

d_gene: TRBD1
abundance: .
v_gene: TRBV9
j_gene: TRBJ2-1
CDR3nt: TGTGCCAGCAGCCCCCGGCTAGGGGGCTTCCATGAGCAGTTCTTC
CDR3aa: CASSPRLGGFHEQFF

d_gene: .
abundance: once
v_gene: TRBV28
j_gene: TRBJ2-7
CDR3nt: TGTGCCAGCAGTTTAGACGGTTACGAGCAGTACTTC
CDR3aa: CASSLDGYEQYF